This TCR beta chain was sequenced during a study of graft-versus-host responses after intestinal transplantation. Study summary: Multivisceral, liver-intestinal, or isolated intestinal grafts went to recipients. Tacrolimus plus steroids were given to all recipients for about 3 years, preceded by anti-thymocyte globulin induction. Study results and caveats: Patients who carried graft-donor T cell macrochimerism also had high graft-versus-host to host-versus-graft clonal ratios in their allografts. Analysis identified GvH clones in recipient marrow, with some appearing first in ileum or blood.

Trimming took 1 base from V and 1 from J, leaving 17 bases between them. This CDR3 spans 18 amino acids. Germline V CDR1 and CDR2: SGHVS, FQNEAQ. With respect to this clone: The antigen remains undetermined.

TCRdb's copy holds only in-frame clones and misses some; the assay was immunoSEQ multiplex PCR. This table has approximately 25,000 clones, just over 90% appearing once. This sequence originates from a human patient who received an intestinal transplant, so some T cells may come from the graft donor. The rearrangement links TRBV7-8 to TRBJ2-1; possibly TRBD2 for D (7 bases). Sequenced here: PBMCs, sampled 18 days after transplant. CDR3 DNA: TGTGCCAGCAGCTTAGGGTTGGAGCGGGACACTTCCTACAATGAGCAGTTCTTC. The encoded protein is CASSLGLERDTSYNEQFF.